This TCR beta chain was observed in a study of cytomegalovirus exposure and HLA in healthy donors. TCRdb's copy holds only in-frame clones and misses some; the assay was immunoSEQ multiplex PCR. Of 100,000 to 150,000 clones listed, around nine tenths are singletons. The germline V gene has CDR1 ENHRY and CDR2 SYGVKD. CDR3 length: 15 amino acids. Trimming removed 2 bases from V and 6 bases from J, with 16 bases in between. Sequencing used PBMCs. This sequence was found in a man younger than 45 in good health and CMV-seronegative. The genes are TRBV10-3 and TRBJ1-2; D uncertain. The CDR3 region is CAISEKSGIEHGYTF. CDR3 coding DNA: TGTGCCATCAGTGAGAAAAGCGGGATAGAACATGGCTACACCTTC.